These 20 T cell receptor beta chains were sequenced from one sample in a study of human T cells and chemical hapten exposure. TCRdb itself ran the RACE reads through MiXCR, one entry per CDR3 protein. The table records 180,000 or so distinct CDR3 sequences, about 20% of them present only once. As to time point: patch test 1, 2 weeks after DPC sensitization. Noted treatment: therapeutic diphenylcyclopropenone sensitization with weekly scalp DPC. This specimen was whole blood, taken in connection with sensitization to the hapten diphenylcyclopropenone (DPC). The source is a woman aged 50 to 65 with alopecia areata. Some clones in this sample may be carry-over from other donors' samples.

This chain uses TRBV18 with TRBJ2-7; 8 bases are a match to TRBD2. Trimming cost V 3 bases and J 0 bases; bases outside gene matches: 1. Looked up from germline, CDR1 is KGHSH and CDR2 is LQKENI. The CDR3 has 14 amino acids. The CDR3 is CASSPSGTSYEQYF. Written as DNA, the CDR3 is TGTGCCAGCTCACCTAGCGGGACCTCCTACGAGCAGTACTTC.

This clonotype came up many times. The CDR3 sequence is CASSSGGGIPYEQYF. CDR3 bases: TGTGCCAGCAGTTCAGGCGGGGGAATCCCTTACGAGCAGTACTTC. The chain uses TRBV6-2 or TRBV6-3 and TRBJ2-7, with 7 bases fitting TRBD2. CDR1 and CDR2 (germline): MNHEY, SVGEGT. The CDR3 totals 15 residues. V lost 4 bases and J lost 4; bases outside the gene matches: 10.

CDR3 DNA sequence: TGCAGTGCTAGAAGGCAGCTGGGCACTGAAGCTTTCTTT. Its translation is CSARRQLGTEAFF. The V gene is TRBV20-1, the J gene TRBJ1-1; no reliable D call. The CDR3 consists of 13 residues. The V end was cut by 2 bases, the J end by 4 bases, with 11 bases between. The germline V gene encodes CDR1 DFQATT and CDR2 SNEGSKA (reference sequence).

This clonotype was seen a few times. The chain uses TRBV5-1 and TRBJ2-7, with D maybe TRBD1 (6 bases). The V gene lost 7 bases and the J gene lost 3 bases, with 14 bases spanning the gap. Germline V gene sequence: CDR1 SGHRS, CDR2 YFSETQ. The CDR3 runs to 13 residues. CDR3 sequence: CASQLRGGYEQYF. The CDR3 DNA follows: TGCGCCAGCCAACTCAGGGGCGGCTACGAGCAGTACTTC.

This chain connects TRBV20-1 to TRBJ1-5; no definite D call. The V end was cut by 5 bases, the J end by 0 bases, with 14 bases between. Germline V gene data show CDR1 as DFQATT and CDR2 as SNEGSKA (reference sequence). This CDR3 contains 15 residues. CDR3 loop: CSAQPGPYSNQPQHF. The CDR3 DNA is TGCAGTGCTCAACCGGGCCCTTATAGCAATCAGCCCCAGCATTTT.

V is TRBV3-1 and J is TRBJ1-1; maybe TRBD1 (5 bases). Germline CDR1 reads LGHDT; CDR2 reads YNNKEL (reference sequence). CDR3 length equals 14 residues. V was pared by 1 base and J by 3 bases, with 9 bases between. This CDR3 is CASSQGGEYTEAFF. As DNA, the CDR3 is TGTGCCAGCAGCCAAGGGGGGGAGTACACTGAAGCTTTCTTT.

This clonotype was recorded a few times. The rearrangement joins TRBV7-9 to TRBJ1-4, with TRBD1 identical over 8 bases. Trimming removed 5 bases from V and 8 bases from J; junction bases left unmatched: 7. There are 14 residues in the CDR3. The V gene's germline CDR1 is SEHNR and CDR2 FQNEAQ (reference sequence). The CDR3 DNA is TGTGCCAGCAGCGAGGGGACAGGAAGAGAAAAACTGTTTTTT. It translates to CASSEGTGREKLFF.

The sample holds a few counts of this clonotype. V and J are TRBV6-2 or TRBV6-3 and TRBJ1-2, with D unclear. Germline V CDR1 and CDR2: MNHEY, SVGEGT. This CDR3 is built from 13 residues. V was pared by 8 bases and J by 0 bases, with 10 bases between. The CDR3 region is CASQAAPNYGYTF. The DNA for the CDR3 is TGTGCCAGCCAGGCGGCTCCTAACTATGGCTACACCTTC.

This clonotype showed up just a few times. The genes are TRBV6-1 and TRBJ1-4; D is perhaps TRBD1 (6 bases). Germline V gene sequence: CDR1 MNHNS, CDR2 SASEGT. The CDR3 spans 15 residues. V gave up 3 bases and J gave up 2 bases, with 10 bases separating them. CDR3 coding DNA: TGTGCCAGCAGTGAGACAGGTCCCACTAATGAAAAACTGTTTTTT. This encodes CASSETGPTNEKLFF.

The V gene is TRBV27, the J gene TRBJ1-2, with TRBD1 identical over 7 bases. The CDR3 is 14 amino acids. The V and J ends lost 5 bases and 8 bases, in that order; junction bases with no gene match: 11. Germline V gene lookup returns CDR1 MNHEY and CDR2 SMNVEV (reference sequence). CDR3 residues: CASSRADRPRGYTF. The CDR3 DNA reads TGTGCCAGCAGTAGAGCGGACAGGCCTAGGGGCTACACCTTC.

The chain combines TRBV27 with TRBJ2-4, with D possibly matching TRBD2 (6 bases). This CDR3 has 16 residues. The V gene's germline CDR1 is MNHEY and CDR2 SMNVEV (reference sequence). Trimming took off 8 bases at V and 0 bases at J, with 17 bases between the two ends. CDR3 in DNA: TGTGCCAGCGGACTCCGCGGCGGGGTAGCCAAAAACATTCAGTACTTC. Translation gives CASGLRGGVAKNIQYF.

The CDR3 loop reads CSARGGQNLAKNIQYF. In DNA, the CDR3 is TGCAGTGCTAGAGGGGGGCAGAACCTAGCCAAAAACATTCAGTACTTC. J is TRBJ2-4 and V is TRBV20-1; D perhaps matches TRBD1 (6 bases). V dropped 1 base and J dropped 0 bases, with 13 bases sitting between them. CDR1 DFQATT and CDR2 SNEGSKA come from the germline V gene (reference sequence). CDR3 length: 16 amino acids.

The V gene is TRBV20-1, the J gene TRBJ1-4; the match to TRBD1 covers 7 bases. In germline, CDR1 is DFQATT, CDR2 SNEGSKA (reference sequence). This CDR3 is 18 amino acids long. V lost 1 base and J lost 5; bases outside the gene matches: 16. Here the CDR3 DNA reads TGCAGTGCTAGAGGCCGACCCCGGACAGGTCTACCCAATGAAAAACTGTTTTTT. It encodes CSARGRPRTGLPNEKLFF.

The chain carries TRBV12-3 or TRBV12-4 and TRBJ1-2; D perhaps matches TRBD1 (6 bases). V lost 6 bases to trimming and J lost 1 base, with 12 bases between them. CDR3 size: 14 residues. CDR3 region: CASSGQWDNYGYTF. The CDR3 region has the DNA TGTGCCAGCAGCGGACAGTGGGATAACTATGGCTACACCTTC.

This clonotype was counted a few times. The V and J genes are TRBV29-1 and TRBJ2-7; 7 bases line up with TRBD1. The CDR3 totals 12 residues. Trimming took 3 bases from V and 5 from J; bases not matched to a gene: 4. Germline V gives CDR1 SQVTM, CDR2 ANQGSEA. DNA of the CDR3: TGCAGCGTTGACCGCACAGGGGACGAGCAGTACTTC. This codes for CSVDRTGDEQYF.

This clonotype was seen a handful of times. The chain has TRBV25-1 and TRBJ2-2; tentative D call: TRBD2 (6 bases). The V and J ends lost 2 bases and 5 bases respectively, with 15 bases between them. CDR3 size: 16 residues. CDR1 MGHDK and CDR2 SYGVNS come from the germline V gene. This chain's CDR3 is CASSEGTSSRTGELFF. The CDR3 coding sequence is TGTGCCAGCAGTGAAGGGACTTCTAGTCGGACCGGGGAGCTGTTTTTT.

This clonotype was counted at least ten times. CDR3 nucleotides: TGTGCCAGCAGTGTAGCGACAGGGGTTGAGAGGTCACCCCTCCACTTT. It specifies CASSVATGVERSPLHF. The rearrangement uses TRBV2 and TRBJ1-6; TRBD1 matches 8 bases. CDR1 and CDR2 from the germline V gene are SNHLY and FYNNEI. V lost 4 bases to trimming and J lost 10 bases; unmatched junction nucleotides: 12. CDR3 length: 16 amino acids.

This clonotype was recorded a few times. The chain carries TRBV20-1 and TRBJ1-4; unclear D gene. This CDR3 region has 15 residues. Germline V CDR1 and CDR2: DFQATT, SNEGSKA (reference sequence). Trimming stripped 7 bases from V and 6 bases from J, with 21 bases between. CDR3 sequence reads: CSVGRGQLSDEKLFF. The CDR3 DNA follows: TGCAGTGTGGGCAGAGGCCAGTTATCGGATGAAAAACTGTTTTTT.

This clonotype was seen only a few times. The chain joins TRBV3-1 to TRBJ2-1, with D possibly matching TRBD2 (5 bases). The V gene lost 4 bases and the J gene lost 9 bases, with 16 bases spanning the gap. Germline V lookup: CDR1 LGHDT, CDR2 YNNKEL (reference sequence). CDR3 length: 14 amino acids. In nucleotides, the CDR3 is TGTGCCAGCAGCCCCAACACCCTAGCAGCTGAGCAGTTCTTC. Encoded protein: CASSPNTLAAEQFF.

This clonotype was detected ten times or more. The V call is TRBV28, the J call TRBJ1-4; maybe TRBD1 (6 bases). CDR3 length: 15 amino acids. CDR1 is MDHEN and CDR2 is SYDVKM in the germline V gene. Trimming removed 6 bases from V and 6 bases from J, with 17 bases in between. CDR3 loop: CASSKLRGNDEKLFF. In DNA form, the CDR3 reads TGTGCCAGCAGCAAGCTTAGGGGGAATGATGAAAAACTGTTTTTT.